This T cell receptor (beta chain) stems from a study of T cells in Graves' hyperthyroidism and ophthalmopathy. This clonotype was detected only a few times. Antigen specificity is unknown. Study findings and constraints: Ophthalmopathy got predicted by the model a median approximately six months before its onset. Most expanded thyroid clonotypes above 0.001 also appeared in blood.

Authors of the study amplified TCR beta CDR3 regions from RNA transcripts. The TCR CDR3 first-round RT-PCR relied on the HTBI primer set. TCRdb fed the multiplex PCR reads into MiXCR, producing one record per CDR3 protein. The top ten hold about two fifths of the sample, which has roughly 500,000 distinct CDR3 sequences, 35% to 50% seen once. Patients having uncontrolled infection, another autoimmune disease, pregnancy or lactation were not included. This CDR3 region has 15 residues. V gave up 4 bases and J gave up 7 bases, with 21 bases separating them. The germline V gene has CDR1 SGDLS and CDR2 YYNGEE.

This sequence was found in an adult woman with Graves' disease, either hyperthyroidism or ophthalmopathy (not recorded which). The chain couples TRBV9 to TRBJ2-7, with D perhaps being TRBD1 or TRBD2 (5 bases each). Sequencing was performed on peripheral blood or thyroid tissue (not recorded which). DNA of the CDR3: TGTGCCAGCAGCTTATCGGGCAGGGACGTTGGTGAGCAGTACTTC. Protein product: CASSLSGRDVGEQYF. The full variable domain, rest sourced from reference TRBV9 and TRBJ2-7, is DSGVTQTPKHLITATGQRVTLRCSPRSGDLSVYWYQQSLDQGLQFLIQYYNGEERAKGNILERFSAQQFPDLHSELNLSSLELGDSALYFCASSLSGRDVGEQYFGPGTRLTVT.